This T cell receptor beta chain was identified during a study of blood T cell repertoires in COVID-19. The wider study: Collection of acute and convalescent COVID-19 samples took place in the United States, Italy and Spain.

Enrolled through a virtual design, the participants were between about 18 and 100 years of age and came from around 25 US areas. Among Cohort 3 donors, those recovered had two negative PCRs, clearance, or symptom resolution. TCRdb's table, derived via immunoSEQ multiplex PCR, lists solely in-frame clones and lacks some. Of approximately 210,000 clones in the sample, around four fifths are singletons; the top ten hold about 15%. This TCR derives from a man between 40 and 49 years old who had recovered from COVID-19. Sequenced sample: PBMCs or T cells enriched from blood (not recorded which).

CDR3 amino acids: CATHSSGNTIYF. The CDR3 DNA reads TGTGCCACACACAGCTCTGGAAACACCATATATTTT. This chain links TRBV28 with TRBJ1-3, with unresolved D. The CDR3 has 12 amino acids. Germline V gives CDR1 MDHEN, CDR2 SYDVKM. Trimming cost V 10 bases and J 0 bases, with 7 bases left between them.